This is a list of T cell receptor beta chains from one sample in a study of cytomegalovirus exposure and HLA in healthy donors. The protocol was immunoSEQ multiplex PCR, while the TCRdb copy is restricted to in-frame clones and leaves out a portion. The table shows around 210,000 clones, with under 85% occurring only once. Sample: PBMCs. The receptors originated from a man aged 50-59 years in good health and CMV-seronegative. The CDR3 runs from the conserved cysteine through the conserved F or W. Each record gives: clone size, D gene, J gene, V gene, CDR3 DNA, CDR3 protein. The D gene is left open where the match is weak. The listing skips clone size in some rows; elsewhere it reads once, few, many or a size class.

clone size: .
D gene: .
J gene: TRBJ1-4
V gene: TRBV6-1
CDR3 DNA: TGTGCCAGCATTAGGACGTGGGGCGAAAAACTGTTTTTT
CDR3 protein: CASIRTWGEKLFF

clone size: few
D gene: TRBD1
J gene: TRBJ2-5
V gene: TRBV11-1
CDR3 DNA: TGTGCCAGCAGCTTAACGGGACAGGGCAAGAGGGAGACCCAGTACTTC
CDR3 protein: CASSLTGQGKRETQYF

clone size: .
D gene: .
J gene: TRBJ1-5
V gene: TRBV30
CDR3 DNA: TGTGCCTGGAGTGTAGCCAGGTTCAATAGCAATCAGCCCCAGCATTTT
CDR3 protein: CAWSVARFNSNQPQHF

clone size: few
D gene: TRBD1
J gene: TRBJ2-7
V gene: TRBV5-1
CDR3 DNA: TGCGCCAGCAGTTGGGACAGGGGTAACGAGCAGTACTTC
CDR3 protein: CASSWDRGNEQYF

clone size: .
D gene: .
J gene: TRBJ2-3
V gene: TRBV27
CDR3 DNA: TGTGCCAGCAGTCCCCGACTGGTTCCTAGCACAGATACGCAGTATTTT
CDR3 protein: CASSPRLVPSTDTQYF

clone size: .
D gene: .
J gene: TRBJ1-2
V gene: TRBV5-1
CDR3 DNA: TGCGCCAGCAGCTTGGGGGGGGGCTATGGCTACACCTTC
CDR3 protein: CASSLGGGYGYTF

clone size: .
D gene: TRBD2
J gene: TRBJ2-7
V gene: TRBV27
CDR3 DNA: TGTGCCAGCAGTTATCGTGGTCTAGCGGGGTACTACGAGCAGTACTTC
CDR3 protein: CASSYRGLAGYYEQYF

clone size: .
D gene: .
J gene: TRBJ2-6
V gene: TRBV19
CDR3 DNA: TGTGCCAGTAGGGACGGGAGTACTGGGGCCAACGTCCTGACTTTC
CDR3 protein: CASRDGSTGANVLTF

clone size: .
D gene: .
J gene: TRBJ2-5
V gene: TRBV27
CDR3 DNA: TGTGCCAGCAGTTGGGGCGGACCGGAGACCCAGTACTTC
CDR3 protein: CASSWGGPETQYF

clone size: .
D gene: TRBD2
J gene: TRBJ2-7
V gene: TRBV2
CDR3 DNA: TGTGCCAGCAGCATAGCGGGGGGGGACTACGAGCAGTACTTC
CDR3 protein: CASSIAGGDYEQYF

clone size: .
D gene: .
J gene: TRBJ2-6
V gene: TRBV6-5
CDR3 DNA: TGTGCCAGCAGAACATCTGGGGCCAACGTCCTGACTTTC
CDR3 protein: CASRTSGANVLTF

clone size: few
D gene: .
J gene: TRBJ2-7
V gene: TRBV21-1
CDR3 DNA: TGTGCCAGCAGAGCAGTGGGGGTTGGCGGGAGGTGTGTGCAGTACTTC
CDR3 protein: CASRAVGVGGRCVQYF

clone size: .
D gene: .
J gene: TRBJ1-1
V gene: TRBV6-5
CDR3 DNA: TGTGCCAGCAGTTACTCCCAGGTCCGGTCCAACACTGAAGCTTTCTTT
CDR3 protein: CASSYSQVRSNTEAFF

clone size: .
D gene: TRBD2
J gene: TRBJ2-1
V gene: TRBV4-1
CDR3 DNA: TGCGCCAGCAGCCAGACCCCTAGCGGGAGCCCGAGCTCCTACAATGAGCAGTTCTTC
CDR3 protein: CASSQTPSGSPSSYNEQFF

clone size: .
D gene: .
J gene: TRBJ2-2
V gene: TRBV27
CDR3 DNA: TGTGCCAGCAGCCCCCGGTGGCAGGGGGATTTGGGGGGGAACACCGGGGAGCTGTTTTTT
CDR3 protein: CASSPRWQGDLGGNTGELFF

clone size: .
D gene: TRBD1
J gene: TRBJ2-7
V gene: TRBV5-1
CDR3 DNA: TGCGCCAGCAGCCTGGGGGGACAGGTGACCTACGAGCAGTACTTC
CDR3 protein: CASSLGGQVTYEQYF

clone size: once
D gene: TRBD1
J gene: TRBJ1-5
V gene: TRBV28
CDR3 DNA: TGTGCCAGCAGCCCGAGGGACAGCCCTCGGCCCCAGCATTTT
CDR3 protein: CASSPRDSPRPQHF

clone size: .
D gene: TRBD1
J gene: TRBJ1-3
V gene: TRBV25-1
CDR3 DNA: TGTGCCAGCAGTGACCATTACAGGGGTGGAAACACCATATATTTT
CDR3 protein: CASSDHYRGGNTIYF

clone size: few
D gene: TRBD1
J gene: TRBJ1-5
V gene: TRBV6-5
CDR3 DNA: TGTGCCAGCAGTTCCGGGACAGGGAACAATCAGCCCCAGCATTTT
CDR3 protein: CASSSGTGNNQPQHF

clone size: .
D gene: TRBD1
J gene: TRBJ1-6
V gene: TRBV30
CDR3 DNA: TGTGCCTGGAGTCGCGTCAGGGGGATAGTTTCACCCCTCCACTTT
CDR3 protein: CAWSRVRGIVSPLHF

clone size: few
D gene: .
J gene: TRBJ1-4
V gene: TRBV5-4
CDR3 DNA: TGTGCCAGCAGCGGCGGGGGCACCAATGAAAAACTGTTTTTT
CDR3 protein: CASSGGGTNEKLFF

clone size: few
D gene: .
J gene: TRBJ1-1
V gene: TRBV18
CDR3 DNA: TGTGCCAGCCATCATAGACAGCTGAACACTGAAGCTTTCTTT
CDR3 protein: CASHHRQLNTEAFF

clone size: .
D gene: .
J gene: TRBJ1-2
V gene: TRBV4-1
CDR3 DNA: TGCGCCAGCAGCCAAGGTCCTCGTAGCTATGGCTACACCTTC
CDR3 protein: CASSQGPRSYGYTF

clone size: .
D gene: TRBD1
J gene: TRBJ1-1
V gene: TRBV4-2
CDR3 DNA: TGTGCCAGCAGCCAAGACCAGGGACAGGGGAGAGTCGCTGAAGCTTTCTTT
CDR3 protein: CASSQDQGQGRVAEAFF

clone size: .
D gene: TRBD1
J gene: TRBJ2-2
V gene: TRBV4-2
CDR3 DNA: TGTGCCAGCAGCCAAGGACCCCAGGGGGCAGTGGACACCGGGGAGCTGTTTTTT
CDR3 protein: CASSQGPQGAVDTGELFF

clone size: .
D gene: TRBD1
J gene: TRBJ2-1
V gene: TRBV13
CDR3 DNA: TGTGCCAGCAGCCCAATGACAGGGGCCCGGGATGAGCAGTTCTTC
CDR3 protein: CASSPMTGARDEQFF

clone size: once
D gene: TRBD1
J gene: TRBJ1-5
V gene: TRBV12-5
CDR3 DNA: TGTGCTAGTGGTTTGGGACAGGGGGCGATTGGCAATCAGCCCCAGCATTTT
CDR3 protein: CASGLGQGAIGNQPQHF

clone size: .
D gene: .
J gene: TRBJ1-4
V gene: TRBV7-6
CDR3 DNA: TGTGCCAGCAGCTTAGCGCTAGGCGCTGAAACTAATGAAAAACTGTTTTTT
CDR3 protein: CASSLALGAETNEKLFF

clone size: .
D gene: .
J gene: TRBJ2-7
V gene: TRBV4-1
CDR3 DNA: TGCGCCAGCAGCCCCCGGGACGGGAGATCCTACGAGCAGTACTTC
CDR3 protein: CASSPRDGRSYEQYF

clone size: .
D gene: .
J gene: TRBJ2-1
V gene: TRBV5-1
CDR3 DNA: TGCGCCAGCAGCTTGAGGGGCTCCTACAATGAGCAGTTCTTC
CDR3 protein: CASSLRGSYNEQFF

clone size: .
D gene: TRBD2
J gene: TRBJ2-3
V gene: TRBV7-3
CDR3 DNA: TGTGCCAGCAGCTTAATAGCGGGAGGGAGCACAGATACGCAGTATTTT
CDR3 protein: CASSLIAGGSTDTQYF

clone size: .
D gene: TRBD2
J gene: TRBJ2-3
V gene: TRBV14
CDR3 DNA: TGTGCCAGCAGCTCGAGACTAGCGGGATTCACAGATACGCAGTATTTT
CDR3 protein: CASSSRLAGFTDTQYF

clone size: .
D gene: .
J gene: TRBJ1-1
V gene: TRBV6-1
CDR3 DNA: TGTGCCAGCAGGGTGCAGGCTAACATGAACACTGAAGCTTTCTTT
CDR3 protein: CASRVQANMNTEAFF

clone size: once
D gene: .
J gene: TRBJ2-5
V gene: TRBV30
CDR3 DNA: TGTGCCTGGAGGTCCGGTCCCAAAGAGACCCAGTACTTC
CDR3 protein: CAWRSGPKETQYF

clone size: .
D gene: .
J gene: TRBJ2-3
V gene: TRBV6-5
CDR3 DNA: TGTGCCAGCAGTTACGGGTCGGGAGAGAGAGATACGCAGTATTTT
CDR3 protein: CASSYGSGERDTQYF

clone size: .
D gene: TRBD2
J gene: TRBJ2-1
V gene: TRBV6-4
CDR3 DNA: TGTGCCAGCAGTGTGGGCGCTAGCGGGAGCCGTGAGCAGTTCTTC
CDR3 protein: CASSVGASGSREQFF

clone size: .
D gene: .
J gene: TRBJ1-1
V gene: TRBV18
CDR3 DNA: TGTGCCAGCTCAACTACAGGGAACACTGAAGCTTTCTTT
CDR3 protein: CASSTTGNTEAFF

clone size: .
D gene: .
J gene: TRBJ1-2
V gene: TRBV27
CDR3 DNA: TGTGCCAGCAGTTTATCAAACTCCTATGGCTACACCTTC
CDR3 protein: CASSLSNSYGYTF

clone size: .
D gene: TRBD2
J gene: TRBJ2-7
V gene: TRBV4-2
CDR3 DNA: TGTGCCAGCAGCCAAGATCTTAGCGGGAGGGTGTTGTACGAGCAGTACTTC
CDR3 protein: CASSQDLSGRVLYEQYF